These 16 T cell receptor beta chains were sequenced from one sample in a study of cytomegalovirus exposure and HLA in healthy donors. PCR involved 60 Vbeta and 13 Jbeta primers. Clones were read by immunoSEQ multiplex PCR, and TCRdb kept only the in-frame ones, dropping some. The repertoire holds about 180,000 clones, with about 75% as singletons. Input material: PBMCs. The receptors shown here come from a female donor in good health and CMV-seronegative.

The chain links TRBV5-6 to TRBJ2-5; 8 nucleotides match TRBD1. V gave up 4 bases and J gave up 4 bases; unmatched junction bases: 9. CDR3 length: 15 amino acids. Germline CDR1 is SGHDT and CDR2 is YYEEEE. The DNA for the CDR3 is TGTGCCAGCAGCGCCCGCGGGACAGGTCCAGAGACCCAGTACTTC. Protein product: CASSARGTGPETQYF.

V and J are TRBV18 and TRBJ2-4; D is perhaps TRBD1 (5 bases). CDR1 is KGHSH, CDR2 LQKENI, per germline. The CDR3 totals 17 residues. V lost 1 base, J lost 9 bases, and 22 bases lay in between. The CDR3 nucleotides read TGTGCCAGCTCACCACGGGGCCCGGGCACAGGAGCCGGCATTCAGTACTTC. As protein: CASSPRGPGTGAGIQYF.

This clone was picked up a small number of times. The chain uses TRBV30 and TRBJ2-7; D is perhaps TRBD2 (5 bases). The CDR3 loop spans 12 amino acids. V gave up 5 bases and J gave up 4 bases, with 12 bases separating them. Per the germline V gene, CDR1 is GTSNPN and CDR2 is SVGIG (reference sequence). The CDR3 protein is CAWGLPGYEQYF. CDR3 nucleotide sequence: TGTGCCTGGGGCCTCCCGGGGTACGAGCAGTACTTC.

The V call is TRBV6-5, the J call TRBJ1-5, with 10 bases matching TRBD1. CDR3 length: 15 amino acids. Losses at the gene ends were 6 bases for V and 4 bases for J; bases not matched to a gene: 6. Germline V gene lookup returns CDR1 MNHEY and CDR2 SVGAGI. The CDR3 coding sequence is TGTGCCAGCAGGGGGCCGGGACAGGGGAATCAGCCCCAGCATTTT. The encoded protein is CASRGPGQGNQPQHF.

This chain uses TRBV18 with TRBJ2-3, with 11 bases fitting TRBD1. This CDR3 comprises 15 residues. V gave up 3 bases and J gave up 5 bases; unmatched junction bases: 4. Per the germline V gene, CDR1 is KGHSH and CDR2 is LQKENI. The CDR3 nucleotides read TGTGCCAGCTCACCTCTCGGGACAGGGGGAGATACGCAGTATTTT. This sequence encodes CASSPLGTGGDTQYF.

This chain links TRBV7-9 with TRBJ2-7; possible D gene TRBD2, 6 bases. This CDR3 comprises 19 residues. The germline V and J ends were trimmed by 3 bases and 0 bases, with 24 bases remaining between them. The V gene's germline CDR1 is SEHNR and CDR2 FQNEAQ (reference sequence). The DNA for the CDR3 is TGTGCCAGCAGCTTGGAGGGCGCTAGCGCTTATCCCGACTCCTACGAGCAGTACTTC. Translation gives CASSLEGASAYPDSYEQYF.

This clone was recorded only once. The V and J genes are TRBV7-9 and TRBJ1-1; 8 nucleotides agree with TRBD1. The J segment lost 10 bases and the V segment lost 5 bases, leaving 12 bases of the junction unmatched. This CDR3 is built from 14 residues. In germline, CDR1 is SEHNR, CDR2 FQNEAQ (reference sequence). The CDR3 protein is CASSPKVTGGIAFF. CDR3 bases: TGTGCCAGCAGCCCAAAGGTCACAGGGGGTATAGCTTTCTTT.

J is TRBJ2-5 and V is TRBV5-4; TRBD2 agrees at 7 bases. The DNA end is more similar to TRBJ2-7, so the J call may be wrong. CDR1 and CDR2 from the germline V gene are SGHNT and YYREEE (reference sequence). There are 17 residues in the CDR3. CDR3 residues: CASSSPDGGSHSYEQYF. CDR3 coding DNA: TGTGCCAGCAGCTCTCCCGATGGCGGGAGTCACTCCTACGAGCAGTACTTC.

The J gene is TRBJ2-7, the V gene TRBV6-1; 12 nucleotides line up with TRBD2. The junction had 3 bases not matched to a gene; V was cut back by 6 bases and J by 0 bases. Germline V gene sequence: CDR1 MNHNS, CDR2 SASEGT. This CDR3 has 15 residues. The CDR3 bases are TGTGCCAGCAGGGGGACTAGCGGGTCCTCCTACGAGCAGTACTTC. Its protein is CASRGTSGSSYEQYF.

The chain carries TRBV28 and TRBJ2-5; TRBD2 agrees at 9 bases. The DNA end is a closer match to TRBJ2-7, so the J assignment may be wrong. CDR3 length equals 16 residues. Germline lookup yields CDR1 MDHEN and CDR2 SYDVKM. The CDR3 is CASTNYLSGRMYEQYF. Here the CDR3 DNA reads TGTGCCAGCACCAATTACCTTAGCGGGAGAATGTACGAGCAGTACTTC.

This chain uses TRBV25-1 with TRBJ2-5, with a tentative D call TRBD1 (6 bases). The CDR3 has 15 residues. V was shortened by 6 bases and J by 4 bases, with 18 bases between the two germline ends. CDR1 MGHDK and CDR2 SYGVNS come from the germline V gene. The chain's CDR3 is CASSPATGLRETQYF. The CDR3 coding sequence is TGTGCCAGCAGCCCCGCGACAGGCCTGCGAGAGACCCAGTACTTC. The complete variable domain, with remaining parts taken from reference TRBV25-1 and TRBJ2-5, reads EADIYQTPRYLVIGTGKKITLECSQTMGHDKMYWYQQDPGMELHLIHYSYGVNSTEKGDLSSESTVSRIRTEHFPLTLESARPSHTSQYLCASSPATGLRETQYFGPGTRLLVL.

The J gene is TRBJ1-1, the V gene TRBV27; possibly TRBD1 for D (5 bases). With 4 bases removed from V and 4 bases from J, the gap between germline ends came to 16 bases. CDR1 and CDR2 (germline): MNHEY, SMNVEV (reference sequence). This CDR3 comprises 15 residues. The DNA of the CDR3 is TGTGCCAGCAGTTCAGACAGCGCGGTGGGCACTGAAGCTTTCTTT. It specifies CASSSDSAVGTEAFF.

The rearrangement links TRBV4-1 to TRBJ2-1; 16 bases align to TRBD2. The V and J ends lost 4 bases and 9 bases, in that order; junction bases with no gene match: 6. CDR1 MGHRA and CDR2 YSYEKL come from the germline V gene. The CDR3 runs 16 residues. CDR3 residues: CASSPGTSGRAFEQFF. The CDR3 region has the DNA TGCGCCAGCAGCCCCGGGACTAGCGGGAGGGCGTTTGAGCAGTTCTTC.

This rearrangement joins TRBV5-1 to TRBJ2-5; 7 bases fit TRBD2. The CDR3 is made up of 14 amino acids. V was clipped by 0 bases and J by 5 bases; unmatched bases: 4. Germline CDR1 reads SGHRS; CDR2 reads YFSETQ. CDR3 sequence (DNA): TGCGCCAGCAGCTTGGCGCGGGAGTCGGAGACCCAGTACTTC. It codes for CASSLARESETQYF. The full variable domain, with the rest looked up from reference TRBV5-1 and TRBJ2-5, is KAGVTQTPRYLIKTRGQQVTLSCSPISGHRSVSWYQQTPGQGLQFLFEYFSETQRNKGNFPGRFSGRQFSNSRSEMNVSTLELGDSALYLCASSLARESETQYFGPGTRLLVL.

This clone was observed a few times. V is TRBV7-2 and J is TRBJ2-5, with 8 bases lining up with TRBD2. In germline, CDR1 is SGHTA, CDR2 FQGNSA. The V gene end was trimmed by 3 bases and the J gene end by 4 bases; junction bases not matched to a gene: 7. The CDR3 is made up of 15 amino acids. The CDR3 coding sequence is TGTGCCAGCAGCTTTGGGAGCGGGGGTGGAGAGACCCAGTACTTC. Residues: CASSFGSGGGETQYF. Filled out from reference TRBV7-2 and TRBJ2-5, the complete variable domain reads GAGVSQSPSNKVTEKGKDVELRCDPISGHTALYWYRQSLGQGLEFLIYFQGNSAPDKSGLPSDRFSAERTGGSVSTLTIQRTQQEDSAVYLCASSFGSGGGETQYFGPGTRLLVL.

The CDR3, as DNA: TGCGCCAGCTCACCCGAGCGGGGGGCAGGCACAGATACGCAGTATTTT. This translates into CASSPERGAGTDTQYF. The rearrangement links TRBV5-1 to TRBJ2-3, with 9 bases lining up with TRBD2. J lost 1 base, V lost 7 bases, and 10 bases had no gene match. The CDR3 sequence is 16 residues long. The V gene's germline CDR1 is SGHRS and CDR2 YFSETQ. The variable domain in full, with the rest retrieved from reference TRBV5-1 and TRBJ2-3, is KAGVTQTPRYLIKTRGQQVTLSCSPISGHRSVSWYQQTPGQGLQFLFEYFSETQRNKGNFPGRFSGRQFSNSRSEMNVSTLELGDSALYLCASSPERGAGTDTQYFGPGTRLTVL.